These 5 T cell receptor beta chains came from one sample sequenced in a study of cytomegalovirus exposure and HLA in healthy donors. Researchers ran the PCR with 60 Vbeta and 13 Jbeta primers. Here immunoSEQ multiplex PCR was the method, and the copy in TCRdb shows in-frame clones only, minus some. The sample gives just over 150,000 clones, about 80% of which show up once; approximately 2% is in the top ten. Sequencing was carried out using PBMCs. These receptor sequences come from a female donor in good health and CMV-seronegative.

V usage is TRBV7-2 and J usage is TRBJ1-5; D ambiguous. The germline gives CDR1 SGHTA, CDR2 FQGNSA. Trimming shortened V by 4 bases and J by 7 bases, and 17 bases separated the two germline ends. The CDR3 spans 15 residues. The CDR3 here is CASSSQGPTGQPQHF. The CDR3 coding sequence is TGTGCCAGCAGCTCCCAAGGGCCCACGGGGCAGCCCCAGCATTTT.

This clone occurred a few times. The chain employs TRBV29-1 and TRBJ1-1, with TRBD1 matching 8 bases. The germline CDR1 and CDR2 sequences are SQVTM and ANQGSEA. The CDR3 sequence is 18 residues long. V lost 7 bases, J lost 1 base, and 20 bases stayed unmatched. CDR3 sequence: CSALSRSTGAMGNTEAFF. As DNA, the CDR3 is TGCAGCGCCCTATCCCGCTCGACAGGGGCAATGGGGAACACTGAAGCTTTCTTT.

The CDR3 region has the DNA TGCGCCAGCAGAGGAGGGCACGGGGCCAACGTCCTGACTTTC. Its protein product is CASRGGHGANVLTF. This rearrangement joins TRBV5-1 to TRBJ2-6; the D gene is possibly TRBD2 (6 bases). Germline V gene data show CDR1 as SGHRS and CDR2 as YFSETQ. The V and J ends lost 5 bases and 4 bases respectively, with 10 bases between them. The CDR3 runs 14 residues.

The table lists this clone with a few counts. The chain recombines TRBV30 with TRBJ1-2; 7 nucleotides line up with TRBD1. The CDR3 extends over 12 amino acids. The V gene end was trimmed by 2 bases and the J gene end by 6 bases; junction bases not matched to a gene: 3. CDR1 GTSNPN and CDR2 SVGIG come from the germline V gene (reference sequence). The chain's CDR3 is CAWSPGQHGYTF. In DNA form, the CDR3 reads TGTGCCTGGAGTCCGGGACAGCATGGCTACACCTTC.

The rearrangement uses TRBV5-1 and TRBJ1-6; D gene unclear. This CDR3 has 14 amino acids. Germline CDR1 reads SGHRS; CDR2 reads YFSETQ. The V end lost 2 bases, the J end lost 8 bases, and 11 bases lay between the germline ends. CDR3 nucleotides: TGCGCCAGCAGCTTCGAGGGCTGGGATTCACCCCTCCACTTT. Its translation: CASSFEGWDSPLHF. The whole variable domain, filled in from reference TRBV5-1 and TRBJ1-6, reads KAGVTQTPRYLIKTRGQQVTLSCSPISGHRSVSWYQQTPGQGLQFLFEYFSETQRNKGNFPGRFSGRQFSNSRSEMNVSTLELGDSALYLCASSFEGWDSPLHFGNGTRLTVT.